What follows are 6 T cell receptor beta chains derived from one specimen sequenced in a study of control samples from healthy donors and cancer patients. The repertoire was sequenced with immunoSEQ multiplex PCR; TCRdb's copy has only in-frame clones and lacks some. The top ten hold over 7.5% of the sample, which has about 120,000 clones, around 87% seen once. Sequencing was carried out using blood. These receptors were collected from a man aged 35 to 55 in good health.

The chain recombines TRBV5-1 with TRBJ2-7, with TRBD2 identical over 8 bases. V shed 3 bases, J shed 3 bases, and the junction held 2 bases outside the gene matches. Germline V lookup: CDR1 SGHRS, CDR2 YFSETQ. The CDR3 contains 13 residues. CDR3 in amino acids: CASSSSGRYEQYF. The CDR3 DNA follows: TGCGCCAGCAGCTCTAGCGGGCGCTACGAGCAGTACTTC.

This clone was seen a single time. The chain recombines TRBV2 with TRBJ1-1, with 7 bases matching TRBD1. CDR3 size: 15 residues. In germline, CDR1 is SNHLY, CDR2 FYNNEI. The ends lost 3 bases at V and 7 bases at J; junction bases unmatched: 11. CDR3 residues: CASSDVGQAQIEAFF. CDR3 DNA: TGTGCCAGCAGTGACGTTGGACAGGCGCAGATTGAAGCTTTCTTT.

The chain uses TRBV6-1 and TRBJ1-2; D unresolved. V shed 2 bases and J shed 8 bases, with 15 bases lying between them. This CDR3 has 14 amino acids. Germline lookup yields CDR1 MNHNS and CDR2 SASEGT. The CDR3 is CASSESSEFGGYTF. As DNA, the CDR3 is TGTGCCAGCAGTGAATCAAGTGAGTTTGGGGGCTACACCTTC.

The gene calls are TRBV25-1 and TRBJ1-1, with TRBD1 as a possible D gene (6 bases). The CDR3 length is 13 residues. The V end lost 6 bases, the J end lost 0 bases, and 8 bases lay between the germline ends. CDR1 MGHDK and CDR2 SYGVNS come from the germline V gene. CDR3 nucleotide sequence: TGTGCCAGCAGGGACAGCCTGAACACTGAAGCTTTCTTT. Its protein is CASRDSLNTEAFF.

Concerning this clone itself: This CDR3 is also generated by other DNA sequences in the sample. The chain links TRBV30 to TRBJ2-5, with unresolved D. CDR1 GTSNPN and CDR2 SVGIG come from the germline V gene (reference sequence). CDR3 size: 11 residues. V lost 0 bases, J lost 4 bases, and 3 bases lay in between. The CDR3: CAWSVRETQYF. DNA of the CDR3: TGTGCCTGGAGTGTACGAGAGACCCAGTACTTC.

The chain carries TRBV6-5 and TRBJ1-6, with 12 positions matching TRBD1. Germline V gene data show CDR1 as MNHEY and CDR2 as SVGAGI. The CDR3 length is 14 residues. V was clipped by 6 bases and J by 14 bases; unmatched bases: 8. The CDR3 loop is CASRPGQGAVALHF. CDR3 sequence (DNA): TGTGCCAGCAGGCCGGGACAGGGGGCCGTAGCCCTCCACTTT.